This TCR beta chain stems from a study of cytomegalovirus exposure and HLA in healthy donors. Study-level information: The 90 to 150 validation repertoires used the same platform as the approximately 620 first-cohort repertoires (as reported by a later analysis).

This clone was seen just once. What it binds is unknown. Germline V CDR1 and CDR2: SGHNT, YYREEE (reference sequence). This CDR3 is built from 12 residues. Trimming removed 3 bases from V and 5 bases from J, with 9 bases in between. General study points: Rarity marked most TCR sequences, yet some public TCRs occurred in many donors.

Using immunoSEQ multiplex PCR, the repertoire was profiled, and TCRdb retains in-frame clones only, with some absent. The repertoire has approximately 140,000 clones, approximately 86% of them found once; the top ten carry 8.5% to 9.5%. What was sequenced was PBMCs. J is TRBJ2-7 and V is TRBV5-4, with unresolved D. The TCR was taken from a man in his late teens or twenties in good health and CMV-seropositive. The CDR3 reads CASSSSRDEQYF. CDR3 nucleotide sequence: TGTGCCAGCAGCTCATCACGAGACGAGCAGTACTTC.